These 20 T cell receptor beta chains came from one sample sequenced in a study of blood T cells in healthy people across ages. For the second PCR, which ran for roughly 7 to 11 cycles, a sample-barcoded 5' primer and a J-beta primer mix were used. TCRdb independently ran MiXCR on the 5' RACE reads; one entry per CDR3 protein. The data show about 640,000 distinct CDR3 sequences, roughly three fifths seen once. The sample taken for sequencing was blood. These receptor sequences come from a man aged 55-75 years in good health.

The chain has TRBV6-5 and TRBJ2-5; D gene uncertain. The length of the CDR3 is 14 residues. Germline V lookup: CDR1 MNHEY, CDR2 SVGAGI. Trimming took 6 bases from V and 4 from J, leaving 15 bases between them. The CDR3 loop is CASRRDAALETQYF. The CDR3 DNA follows: TGTGCCAGCAGGAGAGACGCCGCCCTAGAGACCCAGTACTTC.

V gene TRBV3-1 combines with J gene TRBJ2-3, with D possibly being TRBD2 (6 bases). Germline lookup yields CDR1 LGHDT and CDR2 YNNKEL (reference sequence). CDR3 length equals 15 residues. V shed 1 base and J shed 4 bases, with 12 bases lying between them. The DNA for the CDR3 is TGTGCCAGCAGCCAAGCGGGAGTAAGGGCAGATACGCAGTATTTT. Protein product: CASSQAGVRADTQYF.

This clonotype appeared a few times. The gene calls are TRBV4-2 and TRBJ2-7; D is undetermined. The CDR3 length is 12 residues. Trimming cost V 1 base and J 7 bases, with 8 bases left between them. Germline V gene data show CDR1 as LGHNA and CDR2 as YNFKEQ. The CDR3 coding sequence is TGTGCCAGCAGCCAAGGGATGATTGAGCAGTACTTC. The encoded protein is CASSQGMIEQYF.

The gene calls are TRBV19 and TRBJ2-1; D tentatively fits TRBD1 or TRBD2 (5 bases each). CDR1 is LNHDA, CDR2 SQIVND, per germline (reference sequence). V dropped 5 bases and J dropped 4 bases, with 24 bases sitting between them. The CDR3 covers 18 residues. The CDR3 region is CASSSPPGTSRVYNEQFF. CDR3 in DNA: TGTGCCAGTAGTTCCCCCCCCGGGACCTCCAGGGTATACAATGAGCAGTTCTTC.

This sequence joins TRBV11-2 and TRBJ2-1; D possibly uses TRBD1 or TRBD2 (5 bases each). Trimming shortened V by 2 bases and J by 5 bases, and 13 bases separated the two germline ends. The CDR3 is 15 residues long. CDR1 SGHAT and CDR2 FQNNGV come from the germline V gene. This chain's CDR3 is CASSLRGSRDNEQFF. CDR3 nucleotides: TGTGCCAGCAGCTTACGGGGCTCTCGAGACAATGAGCAGTTCTTC.

The gene calls are TRBV6-9 and TRBJ1-5; unclear D gene. CDR3 size: 11 residues. Germline-derived CDR1 and CDR2 are MNHGY and SVAAGI. Trimming pared 5 bases from V and 10 bases from J, leaving 9 bases between. CDR3 sequence (DNA): TGTGCCAGCAGTCCTTCGACACCCCAGCATTTT. It encodes CASSPSTPQHF.

The sample holds many counts of this clonotype. J is TRBJ1-2 and V is TRBV7-9; no definite D call. Trimming stripped 0 bases from V and 6 bases from J, with 14 bases between. The CDR3 runs to 15 residues. In germline, CDR1 is SEHNR, CDR2 FQNEAQ (reference sequence). The CDR3 protein is CASSLALMGVDGYTF. The CDR3 nucleotides read TGTGCCAGCAGCTTAGCGCTAATGGGCGTAGATGGCTACACCTTC.

The chain carries TRBV6-5 and TRBJ2-4; D remains ambiguous. The J call may be mistaken, given a closer DNA end match to TRBJ2-5. CDR3 size: 15 residues. Germline V gene lookup returns CDR1 MNHEY and CDR2 SVGAGI. CDR3 loop: CASSYSHHSDETQYF. The CDR3 bases are TGTGCCAGCAGTTACAGTCACCACTCAGACGAGACCCAGTACTTC.

The chain joins TRBV3-1 to TRBJ1-5; D is unclear. The V end was cut by 0 bases, the J end by 3 bases, with 3 bases between. Germline V lookup: CDR1 LGHDT, CDR2 YNNKEL (reference sequence). The CDR3 totals 13 residues. The CDR3, as DNA: TGTGCCAGCAGCCAAGATATCAATCAGCCCCAGCATTTT. It codes for CASSQDINQPQHF.

The rearrangement joins TRBV7-6 to TRBJ2-1; TRBD2 might be the D (6 bases). V dropped 5 bases and J dropped 6 bases, with 11 bases sitting between them. The CDR3 covers 13 residues. Germline V lookup: CDR1 SGHVS, CDR2 FNYEAQ. The CDR3 reads CASSRDFLNEQFF. The CDR3 nucleotides are TGTGCCAGCAGCAGGGACTTTCTCAATGAGCAGTTCTTC.

The gene calls are TRBV5-1 and TRBJ2-3; D unclear. The length of the CDR3 is 13 residues. Germline V gives CDR1 SGHRS, CDR2 YFSETQ. Trimming took off 0 bases at V and 7 bases at J, with 9 bases between the two ends. The CDR3 here is CASSLEGQNTQYF. DNA of the CDR3: TGCGCCAGCAGCTTGGAAGGGCAAAATACGCAGTATTTT.

The chain recombines TRBV6-1 with TRBJ1-2, with D unclear. Germline V lookup: CDR1 MNHNS, CDR2 SASEGT. The CDR3 is 13 residues long. Between the trimmed V and J ends, which lost 6 bases and 4 bases, there was a span of 12 bases. The chain's CDR3 is CASSADAIYGYTF. The CDR3, as DNA: TGTGCCAGCAGCGCGGACGCCATCTATGGCTACACCTTC.

The chain links TRBV5-6 to TRBJ2-3; 8 nucleotides agree with TRBD2. Germline assignment: CDR1 SGHDT and CDR2 YYEEEE. Trimming removed 2 bases from V and 4 bases from J; junction bases left unmatched: 9. The CDR3 is 16 residues long. CDR3 bases: TGTGCCAGCAGCTTACGAGGGGTAGCGGGGTCAGATACGCAGTATTTT. This gives the protein CASSLRGVAGSDTQYF.

Only a few counts were recorded for this clonotype. The chain combines TRBV4-1 with TRBJ2-7; 10 bases match TRBD1. Trimming cost V 5 bases and J 4 bases; bases outside gene matches: 8. The germline V gene has CDR1 MGHRA and CDR2 YSYEKL. This CDR3 comprises 15 residues. The CDR3 DNA reads TGCGCCAGCAGCATTCGGACAGGGGGAATTTACGAGCAGTACTTC. It is translated as CASSIRTGGIYEQYF.

There are many counts of this clonotype. The chain uses TRBV2 and TRBJ2-1; a weak D match, TRBD1 (5 bases). Germline CDR1 is SNHLY and CDR2 is FYNNEI. The CDR3 sequence is 14 residues long. The V and J ends lost 6 bases and 6 bases respectively, with 15 bases between them. CDR3 DNA: TGTGCCAGCAGCCCACAGGTTGCCAGCAATGAGCAGTTCTTC. Translation: CASSPQVASNEQFF.

The rearrangement links TRBV12-5 to TRBJ2-1; no clear D gene. The CDR3 has 14 amino acids. V was pared by 5 bases and J by 8 bases, with 16 bases between. In germline, CDR1 is LGHNT, CDR2 FRNRAP. This CDR3 is CASGPMGGSYEQFF. In DNA form, the CDR3 reads TGTGCTAGTGGTCCGATGGGCGGTTCCTATGAGCAGTTCTTC.

The V gene is TRBV2, the J gene TRBJ1-1; D gene uncertain. Trimming left V 1 base short and J 1 base short, with 10 bases between. The CDR3 runs to 15 residues. Germline CDR1 and CDR2: SNHLY and FYNNEI. CDR3 nucleotide sequence: TGTGCCAGCAGTGAAGGCAGAACGGCGAACACTGAAGCTTTCTTT. Its translation: CASSEGRTANTEAFF.

CDR3 in amino acids: CASSPVRTGVNNEQFF. CDR3 sequence (DNA): TGTGCCAGCTCCCCGGTGAGGACAGGGGTCAACAATGAGCAGTTCTTC. J is TRBJ2-1 and V is TRBV18, with 9 bases aligning to TRBD1. The CDR3 has 16 amino acids. From germline, CDR1 is KGHSH and CDR2 LQKENI. Trimming cost V 6 bases and J 5 bases; bases outside gene matches: 11.

Here the CDR3 reads CASSLDTGGGIQYF. CDR3 bases: TGTGCCAGCAGTTTAGACACAGGGGGAGGCATTCAGTACTTC. The chain is built from TRBV28 and TRBJ2-4, with 8 bases that match TRBD1. The ends lost 2 bases at V and 9 bases at J; junction bases unmatched: 6. Germline loops: CDR1 MDHEN, CDR2 SYDVKM. The CDR3 is 14 residues long.

The chain carries TRBV12-3 or TRBV12-4 and TRBJ1-5; weak D call: TRBD1 (5 bases). The CDR3 runs 14 residues. Trimming removed 5 bases from V and 6 bases from J, with 14 bases in between. DNA for the CDR3: TGTGCCAGCAGTCCAGGGCGTATAGCTCAGCCCCAGCATTTT. Translation: CASSPGRIAQPQHF.